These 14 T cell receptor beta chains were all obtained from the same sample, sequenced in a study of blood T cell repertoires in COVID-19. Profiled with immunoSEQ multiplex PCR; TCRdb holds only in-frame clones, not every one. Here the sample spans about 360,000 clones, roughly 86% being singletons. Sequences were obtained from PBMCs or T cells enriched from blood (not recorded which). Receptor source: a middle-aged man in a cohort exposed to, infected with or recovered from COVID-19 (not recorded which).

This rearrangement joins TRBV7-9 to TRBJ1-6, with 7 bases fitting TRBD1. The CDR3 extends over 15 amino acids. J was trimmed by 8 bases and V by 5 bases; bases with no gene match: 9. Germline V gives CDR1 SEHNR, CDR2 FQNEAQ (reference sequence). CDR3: CASSRTTGRYSPLHF. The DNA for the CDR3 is TGTGCCAGCAGCCGGACGACAGGGCGTTATTCACCCCTCCACTTT. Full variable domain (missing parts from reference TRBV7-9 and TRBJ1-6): DTGVSQNPRHKITKRGQNVTFRCDPISEHNRLYWYRQTLGQGPEFLTYFQNEAQLEKSRLLSDRFSAERPKGSFSTLEIQRTEQGDSAMYLCASSRTTGRYSPLHFGNGTRLTVT.

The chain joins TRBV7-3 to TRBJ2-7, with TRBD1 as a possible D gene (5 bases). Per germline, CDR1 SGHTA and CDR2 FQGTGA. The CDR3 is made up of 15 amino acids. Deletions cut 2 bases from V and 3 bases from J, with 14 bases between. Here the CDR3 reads CASSLDVGQHYEQYF. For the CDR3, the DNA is TGTGCCAGCAGCTTAGATGTAGGACAACACTACGAGCAGTACTTC. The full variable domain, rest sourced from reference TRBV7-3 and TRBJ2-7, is GAGVSQTPSNKVTEKGKYVELRCDPISGHTALYWYRQSLGQGPEFLIYFQGTGAADDSGLPNDRFFAVRPEGSVSTLKIQRTERGDSAVYLCASSLDVGQHYEQYFGPGTRLTVT.

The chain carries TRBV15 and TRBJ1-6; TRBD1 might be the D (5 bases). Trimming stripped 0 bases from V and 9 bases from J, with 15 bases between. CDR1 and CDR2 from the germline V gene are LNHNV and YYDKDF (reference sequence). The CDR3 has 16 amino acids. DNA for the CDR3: TGTGCCACCAGCAGAGATAGCCCAGGGATGGGTTCACCCCTCCACTTT. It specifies CATSRDSPGMGSPLHF.

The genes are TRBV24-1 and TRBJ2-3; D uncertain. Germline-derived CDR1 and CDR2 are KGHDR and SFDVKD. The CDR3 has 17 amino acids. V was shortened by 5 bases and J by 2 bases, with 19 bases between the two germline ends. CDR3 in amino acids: CATSGVVGLSSTDTQYF. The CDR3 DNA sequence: TGTGCCACCAGTGGGGTCGTGGGCCTAAGTTCCACAGATACGCAGTATTTT.

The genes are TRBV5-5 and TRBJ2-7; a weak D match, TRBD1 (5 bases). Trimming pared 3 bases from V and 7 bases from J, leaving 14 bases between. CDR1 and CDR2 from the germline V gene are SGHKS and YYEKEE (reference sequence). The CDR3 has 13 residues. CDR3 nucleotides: TGTGCCAGCAGCTCGGACACTCCAGGGGAGCAGTACTTC. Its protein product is CASSSDTPGEQYF.

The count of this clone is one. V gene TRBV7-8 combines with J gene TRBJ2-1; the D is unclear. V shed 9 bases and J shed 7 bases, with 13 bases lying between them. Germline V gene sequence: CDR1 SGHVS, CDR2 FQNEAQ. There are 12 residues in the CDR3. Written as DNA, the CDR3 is TGTGCCAGGAGTATCATTATGAATGAGCAGTTCTTC. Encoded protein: CARSIIMNEQFF.

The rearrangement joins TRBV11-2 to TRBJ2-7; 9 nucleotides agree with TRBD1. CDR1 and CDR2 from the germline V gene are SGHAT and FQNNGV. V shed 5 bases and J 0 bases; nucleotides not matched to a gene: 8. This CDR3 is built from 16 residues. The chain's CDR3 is CASSADRGAPSYEQYF. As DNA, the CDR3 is TGTGCCAGCAGCGCGGACAGGGGCGCACCCTCCTACGAGCAGTACTTC.

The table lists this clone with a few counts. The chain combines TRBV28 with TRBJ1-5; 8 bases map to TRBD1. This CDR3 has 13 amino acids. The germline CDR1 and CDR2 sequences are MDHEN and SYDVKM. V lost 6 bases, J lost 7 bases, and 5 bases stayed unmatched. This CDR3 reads CASRGQGGQPQHF. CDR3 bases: TGTGCCAGCAGAGGACAGGGAGGACAGCCCCAGCATTTT.

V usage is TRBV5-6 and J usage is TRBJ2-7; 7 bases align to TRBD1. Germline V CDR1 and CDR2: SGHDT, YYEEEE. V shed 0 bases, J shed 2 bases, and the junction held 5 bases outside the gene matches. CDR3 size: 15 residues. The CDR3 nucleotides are TGTGCCAGCAGCTTGGGCGACAGGGCGACCTACGAGCAGTACTTC. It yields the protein CASSLGDRATYEQYF.

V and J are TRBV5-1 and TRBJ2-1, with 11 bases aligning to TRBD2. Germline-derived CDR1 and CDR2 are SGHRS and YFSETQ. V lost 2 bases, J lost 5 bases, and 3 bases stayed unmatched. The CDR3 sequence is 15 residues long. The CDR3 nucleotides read TGCGCCAGCAGCTTTCTAGCGGGAGGTCACAATGAGCAGTTCTTC. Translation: CASSFLAGGHNEQFF.

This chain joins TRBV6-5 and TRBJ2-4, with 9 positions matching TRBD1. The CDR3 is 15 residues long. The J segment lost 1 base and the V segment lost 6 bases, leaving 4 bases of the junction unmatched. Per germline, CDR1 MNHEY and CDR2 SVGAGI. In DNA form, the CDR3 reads TGTGCCAGCAGCCGCGGGACAGGGGCCAAAAACATTCAGTACTTC. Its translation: CASSRGTGAKNIQYF.

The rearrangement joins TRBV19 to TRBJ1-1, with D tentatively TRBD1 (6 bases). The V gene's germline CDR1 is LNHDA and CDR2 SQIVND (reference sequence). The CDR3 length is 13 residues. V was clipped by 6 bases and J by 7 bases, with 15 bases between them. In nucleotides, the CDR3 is TGTGCCAGTAGACCCAACAGGGCGGGTGAAGCTTTCTTT. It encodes CASRPNRAGEAFF. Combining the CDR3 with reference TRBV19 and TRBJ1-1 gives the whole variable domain DGGITQSPKYLFRKEGQNVTLSCEQNLNHDAMYWYRQDPGQGLRLIYYSQIVNDFQKGDIAEGYSVSREKKESFPLTVTSAQKNPTAFYLCASRPNRAGEAFFGQGTRLTVV.

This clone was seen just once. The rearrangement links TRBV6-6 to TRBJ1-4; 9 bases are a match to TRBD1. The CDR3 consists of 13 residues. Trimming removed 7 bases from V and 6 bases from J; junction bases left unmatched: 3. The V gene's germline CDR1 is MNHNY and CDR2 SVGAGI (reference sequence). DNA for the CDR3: TGTGCCAGCACCAGACAGGGGGATGAAAAACTGTTTTTT. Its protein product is CASTRQGDEKLFF.

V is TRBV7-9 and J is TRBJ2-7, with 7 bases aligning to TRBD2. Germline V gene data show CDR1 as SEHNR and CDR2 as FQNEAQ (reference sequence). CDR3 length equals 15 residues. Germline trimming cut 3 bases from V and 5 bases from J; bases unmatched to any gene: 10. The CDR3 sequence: CASSFVGRENDEQYF. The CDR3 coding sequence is TGTGCCAGCAGCTTTGTAGGGCGGGAGAACGACGAGCAGTACTTC.